This record looks at one TCR beta chain sequence and its context. Its matching antigen is unknown. The sample belongs to a study of T cell repertoires in cytomegalovirus infection. Study-level background: CMV infection plus the matching HLA type was flagged by public TCR beta signatures. Notes on the study in general: Cumulative frequency (of public TCR beta family members) identified carriers of CMV plus the relevant HLA.

Germline assignment: CDR1 SGHDT and CDR2 YYEEEE. The V segment lost 5 bases and the J segment 7 bases; nucleotides outside the gene matches: 10. The CDR3 totals 15 residues. TCRdb re-derived calls from the reads in MiXCR, one entry per CDR3 protein. The profile shows about 830,000 distinct CDR3 sequences, approximately 32% of them singletons. This sequence originates from a human donor in good health (CMV status not recorded). Some clones in this sample may be carry-over from other donors' samples. The gene calls are TRBV5-6 and TRBJ1-5, with 9 bases lining up with TRBD1. The source was cultured CD8+ T cells from PBMCs, collected from culture after CMV antigen stimulation. As DNA, the CDR3 is TGTGCCAGCAGTACCGGGACAGGGTACCGCCAGCCCCAGCATTTT. Translated: CASSTGTGYRQPQHF.